The 18 T cell receptor beta chains below were found in one sample sequenced in a study of blood T cells in healthy people across ages (dated by TCRdb to about 2015). The library was built by means of 5' RACE. The sequencer was an Illumina HiSeq 2500. A second PCR of roughly 7 to 11 cycles was performed with a sample-barcoded 5' primer and a J-beta primer mix. The public reads were reprocessed in TCRdb via fastp at Q25 and MiXCR, keeping in-frame beta chains. One record per CDR3 amino acid sequence lists the most common genes and DNA. This sample comprises about 900,000 distinct CDR3 sequences, about 59% of them detected only once. The top ten hold about a quarter of the sample. Sequencing input: blood. The source is a man aged 30 to 39 in good health.

The CDR3 spells CASSPPDRNNEQFF. CDR3 coding DNA: TGTGCCAGCAGCCCCCCGGACCGGAACAATGAGCAGTTCTTC. The rearrangement joins TRBV7-2 to TRBJ2-1; D not certain. Trimming removed 5 bases at V and 5 bases at J, with 13 bases between. This CDR3 comprises 14 residues. In germline, CDR1 is SGHTA, CDR2 FQGNSA.

This clonotype was recorded a few times. The CDR3 region has the DNA TGTGCCAGCAGCCAGGTCACTAGCGGGGGAATAAATGAGCAGTTCTTC. It codes for CASSQVTSGGINEQFF. The rearrangement links TRBV4-2 to TRBJ2-1; 11 bases agree with TRBD2. V gave up 3 bases and J gave up 7 bases; unmatched junction bases: 8. CDR3 length equals 16 residues. Per germline, CDR1 LGHNA and CDR2 YNFKEQ.

Written as DNA, the CDR3 is TGTGCCAGCTCCCGGGACCTTCCCTACGAGCAGTTCTTC. This codes for CASSRDLPYEQFF. V usage is TRBV18 and J usage is TRBJ2-1; D tentatively fits TRBD1 or TRBD2 (5 bases each). Looked up from germline, CDR1 is KGHSH and CDR2 is LQKENI. The CDR3 contains 13 residues. V lost 6 bases, J lost 10 bases, and 16 bases lay in between.

The chain joins TRBV20-1 to TRBJ2-5, with 7 bases matching TRBD1. The junction had 9 bases not matched to a gene; V was cut back by 4 bases and J by 13 bases. The germline V gene has CDR1 DFQATT and CDR2 SNEGSKA (reference sequence). This CDR3 spans 11 amino acids. For the CDR3, the DNA is TGCAGTGCTACACAGGGGCAGGGATGGTACTTC. It codes for CSATQGQGWYF.

V and J are TRBV7-9 and TRBJ2-1; the D gene is possibly TRBD2 (6 bases). The CDR3 totals 16 residues. V lost 8 bases and J 1 base, leaving 18 bases between the germline ends. The germline V gene has CDR1 SEHNR and CDR2 FQNEAQ (reference sequence). The CDR3 region is CASGPRVRGSYNEQFF. The CDR3 nucleotides read TGTGCCAGCGGCCCGCGAGTACGGGGGTCCTACAATGAGCAGTTCTTC.

V is TRBV7-9 and J is TRBJ1-2, with D possibly matching TRBD1 (6 bases). The CDR3 consists of 13 residues. V was cut by 7 bases and J by 4 bases, with 13 bases left in between. Germline V gene data show CDR1 as SEHNR and CDR2 as FQNEAQ (reference sequence). CDR3 nucleotide sequence: TGTGCCAGCAAACCGGGACAAGTCTATGGCTACACCTTC. It yields the protein CASKPGQVYGYTF.

The CDR3 DNA reads as TGTGCCAGCAGTCCCCCTCGGGGCATCAACACCTTC. Protein: CASSPPRGINTF. The chain carries TRBV3-1 and TRBJ1-2; D perhaps matches TRBD1 (5 bases). With 6 bases removed from V and 12 bases from J, the gap between germline ends came to 17 bases. The CDR3 extends over 12 amino acids. Germline lookup yields CDR1 LGHDT and CDR2 YNNKEL (reference sequence).

The chain joins TRBV15 to TRBJ2-1; D may be TRBD1 or TRBD2 (5 bases each). The V end lost 3 bases, the J end lost 10 bases, and 19 bases lay between the germline ends. The CDR3 is 15 residues long. The germline CDR1 and CDR2 sequences are LNHNV and YYDKDF (reference sequence). The chain's CDR3 is CATSSPTFRDGEQFF. The CDR3 DNA sequence: TGTGCCACCAGCAGCCCTACTTTCCGGGACGGCGAGCAGTTCTTC.

V is TRBV20-1 and J is TRBJ2-3, with 11 bases that match TRBD2. The CDR3 is 15 amino acids. V was clipped by 6 bases and J by 3 bases; unmatched bases: 8. From germline, CDR1 is DFQATT and CDR2 SNEGSKA (reference sequence). The CDR3 nucleotides read TGCAGTGCCAAGGGACTAGCGGTGGTTACAGATACGCAGTATTTT. It specifies CSAKGLAVVTDTQYF.

This clonotype was observed many times. Relative to the germline gene, one junction end is altered; a read error may explain this. In DNA form, the CDR3 reads TGTGCCAGCAGTTTGGACTCCCACGAGCAGTACTTC. Translation: CASSLDSHEQYF. The chain uses TRBV7-2 and TRBJ2-7; maybe TRBD2 (5 bases). Germline V lookup: CDR1 SGHTA, CDR2 FQGNSA. This CDR3 is built from 12 residues.

The V call is TRBV20-1, the J call TRBJ2-7; tentatively, D is TRBD2 (7 bases). Germline V gene lookup returns CDR1 DFQATT and CDR2 SNEGSKA (reference sequence). V was cut by 1 base and J by 2 bases, with 12 bases left in between. The CDR3 has 14 residues. CDR3 sequence reads: CSARVPGGPYEQYF. The CDR3 DNA is TGCAGTGCTAGAGTACCGGGGGGCCCCTACGAGCAGTACTTC.

The chain employs TRBV12-3 or TRBV12-4 and TRBJ2-1, with 13 bases lining up with TRBD2. The CDR3 is made up of 15 amino acids. J was trimmed by 6 bases and V by 6 bases; bases with no gene match: 5. CDR3 DNA: TGTGCCAGCAGCAAACTAGCGGGGGGGCCCAATGAGCAGTTCTTC. It yields the protein CASSKLAGGPNEQFF.

The chain links TRBV12-3 or TRBV12-4 to TRBJ1-5, with D hard to call. The CDR3 has 13 amino acids. Trimming pared 3 bases from V and 6 bases from J, leaving 9 bases between. CDR3 amino acids: CASSFTETQPQHF. DNA for the CDR3: TGTGCCAGCAGTTTTACCGAGACTCAGCCCCAGCATTTT.

This chain connects TRBV15 to TRBJ1-4; D remains unclear. This CDR3 spans 12 amino acids. V was clipped by 0 bases and J by 4 bases, with 0 bases between them. The germline V gene encodes CDR1 LNHNV and CDR2 YYDKDF (reference sequence). CDR3 region: CATSRDNEKLFF. The CDR3 DNA sequence: TGTGCCACCAGCAGAGATAATGAAAAACTGTTTTTT.

The chain is built from TRBV5-1 and TRBJ2-5; 7 bases agree with TRBD2. The length of the CDR3 is 17 residues. Losses at the gene ends were 5 bases for V and 4 bases for J; bases not matched to a gene: 17. Germline assignment: CDR1 SGHRS and CDR2 YFSETQ. CDR3 coding DNA: TGCGCCAGCAGTTTGAAGACTAGCCATGCAACGGGAGAGACCCAGTACTTC. Translation gives CASSLKTSHATGETQYF.

Only one count was recorded for this clonotype. An end of the junction does not agree with germline; a read error may underlie this. V gene TRBV7-2 combines with J gene TRBJ1-4, with 7 bases matching TRBD1. Germline CDR1 reads SGHTA; CDR2 reads FQGNSA. CDR3 length: 14 amino acids. In nucleotides, the CDR3 is TGTGCCGGCAGCGCTTGGACAGGATCTGAAAAACTGTTTTTT. Translation gives CAGSAWTGSEKLFF.

The gene calls are TRBV4-2 and TRBJ2-3; no definite D call. The germline gives CDR1 LGHNA, CDR2 YNFKEQ. The CDR3 consists of 13 residues. Trimming removed 2 bases from V and 3 bases from J, with 6 bases in between. In DNA form, the CDR3 reads TGTGCCAGCAGCCAAACAGAGACAGATACGCAGTATTTT. Its protein is CASSQTETDTQYF.

The rearrangement joins TRBV5-1 to TRBJ2-1; D is possibly TRBD2 (7 bases). Germline V lookup: CDR1 SGHRS, CDR2 YFSETQ. With 1 base removed from V and 5 bases from J, the gap between germline ends came to 16 bases. CDR3 length: 16 amino acids. The CDR3 loop is CASSLFGGQGDNEQFF. CDR3 bases: TGCGCCAGCAGCTTGTTCGGGGGGCAGGGTGACAATGAGCAGTTCTTC.